One sample yielded the 9 T cell receptor beta chains listed below, sequenced in a study of chemoradiotherapy in HPV16-positive cancers. TCRdb's table, derived via immunoSEQ multiplex PCR, lists solely in-frame clones and lacks some. The data hold some 6,000 clones, with 80% to 85% observed a single time. The sample was acquired from a patient who underwent chemoradiotherapy. These receptors were collected from a human donor with HPV-associated anogenital cancer.

This sequence joins TRBV4-1 and TRBJ2-2, with D unresolved. Germline V gives CDR1 MGHRA, CDR2 YSYEKL. This CDR3 has 15 amino acids. Between the trimmed V and J ends, which lost 2 bases and 0 bases, there was a span of 7 bases. In DNA, the CDR3 is TGCGCCAGCAGCCAATCCTTCGCGAACACCGGGGAGCTGTTTTTT. As protein: CASSQSFANTGELFF.

This chain uses TRBV7-9 with TRBJ1-1; D is undetermined. V shed 1 base and J shed 0 bases, with 9 bases lying between them. Looked up from germline, CDR1 is SEHNR and CDR2 is FQNEAQ (reference sequence). This CDR3 has 15 residues. This chain's CDR3 is CASSLGFYMNTEAFF. In DNA form, the CDR3 reads TGTGCCAGCAGCTTAGGGTTCTATATGAACACTGAAGCTTTCTTT.

The genes are TRBV7-8 and TRBJ2-7, with 7 nucleotides matching TRBD2. CDR3 length: 15 residues. The V gene end was trimmed by 4 bases and the J gene end by 0 bases; junction bases not matched to a gene: 6. In germline, CDR1 is SGHVS, CDR2 FQNEAQ. The CDR3 loop reads CASSYLAASSYEQYF. The CDR3 DNA reads as TGTGCCAGCAGCTACCTAGCGGCGAGCTCCTACGAGCAGTACTTC.

J is TRBJ2-1 and V is TRBV5-4; 10 nucleotides line up with TRBD2. The CDR3 totals 16 residues. V shed 2 bases, J shed 3 bases, and the junction held 5 bases outside the gene matches. Germline V gene lookup returns CDR1 SGHNT and CDR2 YYREEE (reference sequence). The CDR3 DNA reads TGTGCCAGCAGCTTTTCTAGCGGGGGTGGCTACAATGAGCAGTTCTTC. Protein: CASSFSSGGGYNEQFF.

This chain links TRBV7-9 with TRBJ2-6; perhaps D is TRBD1 or TRBD2 (5 bases each). The germline gives CDR1 SEHNR, CDR2 FQNEAQ (reference sequence). CDR3 length equals 18 residues. Trimming removed 1 base from V and 4 bases from J, with 17 bases in between. The CDR3 DNA reads TGTGCCAGCAGCTTAGGACTCGGTGGGGGAGAGGGGGCCAACGTCCTGACTTTC. It yields the protein CASSLGLGGGEGANVLTF.

This clone was observed a handful of times. The chain is built from TRBV5-5 and TRBJ1-2; 10 bases map to TRBD1. With V trimmed by 1 base and J by 7 bases, 4 bases remained unmatched. The CDR3 sequence is 14 residues long. The V gene's germline CDR1 is SGHKS and CDR2 YYEKEE (reference sequence). CDR3 amino acids: CASSLSGTGAGYTF. The CDR3 nucleotides read TGTGCCAGCAGCTTGTCCGGGACAGGGGCTGGCTACACCTTC.

The rearrangement uses TRBV7-2 and TRBJ2-7; D unresolved. The CDR3 spans 13 residues. Germline CDR1 and CDR2: SGHTA and FQGNSA. Trimming stripped 2 bases from V and 7 bases from J, with 12 bases between. The CDR3 spells CASSLQRDKEQYF. The DNA of the CDR3 is TGTGCCAGCAGCTTACAAAGGGATAAGGAGCAGTACTTC.

A few counts support this clone. The chain joins TRBV12-5 to TRBJ1-1; D ambiguous. Germline CDR1 LGHNT, CDR2 FRNRAP. Trimming stripped 1 base from V and 3 bases from J, with 3 bases between. This CDR3 spans 12 amino acids. Here the CDR3 reads CASGLEYTEAFF. CDR3 DNA: TGTGCTAGTGGTTTGGAATACACTGAAGCTTTCTTT.

V and J are TRBV13 and TRBJ2-4; D is ambiguous. The CDR3 spans 14 residues. CDR1 is PRHDT and CDR2 is FYEKMQ in the germline V gene (reference sequence). The V gene lost 5 bases and the J gene lost 6 bases, with 14 bases spanning the gap. CDR3 nucleotide sequence: TGTGCCAGCAGCCGATACTACGAGACAAACATTCAGTACTTC. Translation gives CASSRYYETNIQYF.